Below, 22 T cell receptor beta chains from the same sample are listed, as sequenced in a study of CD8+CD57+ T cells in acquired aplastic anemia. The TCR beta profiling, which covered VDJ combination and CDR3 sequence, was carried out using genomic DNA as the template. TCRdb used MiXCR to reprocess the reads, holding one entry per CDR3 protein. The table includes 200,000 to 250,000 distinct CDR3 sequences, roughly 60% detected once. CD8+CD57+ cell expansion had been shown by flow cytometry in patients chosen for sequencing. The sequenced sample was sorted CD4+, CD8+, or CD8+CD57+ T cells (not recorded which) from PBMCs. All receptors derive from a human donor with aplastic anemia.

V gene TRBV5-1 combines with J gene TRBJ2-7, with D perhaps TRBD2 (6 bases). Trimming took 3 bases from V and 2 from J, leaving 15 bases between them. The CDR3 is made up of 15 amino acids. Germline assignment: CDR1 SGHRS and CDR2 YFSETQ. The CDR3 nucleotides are TGCGCCAGCAGCTCCGGCGGGGCGTCGACCTACGAGCAGTACTTC. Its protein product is CASSSGGASTYEQYF. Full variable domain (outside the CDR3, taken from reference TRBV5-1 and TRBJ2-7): KAGVTQTPRYLIKTRGQQVTLSCSPISGHRSVSWYQQTPGQGLQFLFEYFSETQRNKGNFPGRFSGRQFSNSRSEMNVSTLELGDSALYLCASSSGGASTYEQYFGPGTRLTVT.

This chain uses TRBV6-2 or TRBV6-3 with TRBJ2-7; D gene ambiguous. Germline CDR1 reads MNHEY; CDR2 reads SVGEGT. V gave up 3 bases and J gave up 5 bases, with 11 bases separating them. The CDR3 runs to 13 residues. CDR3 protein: CASSYGSGHEQYF. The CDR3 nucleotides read TGTGCCAGCAGTTATGGTTCGGGCCACGAGCAGTACTTC.

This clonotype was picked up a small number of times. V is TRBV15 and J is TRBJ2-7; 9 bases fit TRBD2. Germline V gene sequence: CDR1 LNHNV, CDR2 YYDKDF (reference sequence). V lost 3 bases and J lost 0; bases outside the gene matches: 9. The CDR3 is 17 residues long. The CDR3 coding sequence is TGTGCCACCAGCAGGGCCGAGTTAGCGGGGGCCTCCTACGAGCAGTACTTC. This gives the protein CATSRAELAGASYEQYF.

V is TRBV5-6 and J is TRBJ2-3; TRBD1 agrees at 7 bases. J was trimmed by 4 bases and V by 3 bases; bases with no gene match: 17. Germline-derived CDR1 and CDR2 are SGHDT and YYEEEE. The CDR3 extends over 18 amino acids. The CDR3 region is CASSSGNLDRVKADTQYF. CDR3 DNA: TGTGCCAGCAGCTCCGGGAACCTAGACAGGGTAAAAGCAGATACGCAGTATTTT.

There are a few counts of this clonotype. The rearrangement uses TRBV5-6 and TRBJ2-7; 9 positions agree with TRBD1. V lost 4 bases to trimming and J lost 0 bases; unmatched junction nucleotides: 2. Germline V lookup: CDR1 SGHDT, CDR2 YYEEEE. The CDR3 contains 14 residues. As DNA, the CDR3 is TGTGCCAGCAGCGAACAGGGGGCCTCCTACGAGCAGTACTTC. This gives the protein CASSEQGASYEQYF. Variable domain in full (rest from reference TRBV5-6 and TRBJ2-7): DAGVTQSPTHLIKTRGQQVTLRCSPKSGHDTVSWYQQALGQGPQFIFQYYEEEERQRGNFPDRFSGHQFPNYSSELNVNALLLGDSALYLCASSEQGASYEQYFGPGTRLTVT.

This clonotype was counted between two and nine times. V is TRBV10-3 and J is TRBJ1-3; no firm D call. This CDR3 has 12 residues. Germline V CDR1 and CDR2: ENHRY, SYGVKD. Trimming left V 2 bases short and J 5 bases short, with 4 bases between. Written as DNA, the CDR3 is TGTGCCATCAGTGAGGATCGAAACACCATATATTTT. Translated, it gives CAISEDRNTIYF.

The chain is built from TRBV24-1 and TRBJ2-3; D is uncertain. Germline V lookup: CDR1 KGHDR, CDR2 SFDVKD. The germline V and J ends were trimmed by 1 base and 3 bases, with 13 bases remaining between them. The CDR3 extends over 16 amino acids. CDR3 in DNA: TGTGCCACCAGTGATTTCACCCCCGGCAGGACAGATACGCAGTATTTT. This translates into CATSDFTPGRTDTQYF.

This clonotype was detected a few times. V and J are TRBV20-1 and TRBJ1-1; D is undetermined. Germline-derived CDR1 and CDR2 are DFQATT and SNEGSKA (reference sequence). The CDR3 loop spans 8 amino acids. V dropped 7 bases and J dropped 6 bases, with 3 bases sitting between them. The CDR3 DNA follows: TGCAGTGACCCTGAAGCTTTCTTT. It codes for CSDPEAFF.

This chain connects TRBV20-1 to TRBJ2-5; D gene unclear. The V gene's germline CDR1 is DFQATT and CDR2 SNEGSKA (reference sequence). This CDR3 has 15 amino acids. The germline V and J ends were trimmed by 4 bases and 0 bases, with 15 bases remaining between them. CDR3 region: CSANGVGGDQETQYF. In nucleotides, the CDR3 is TGCAGTGCTAACGGTGTGGGCGGCGACCAAGAGACCCAGTACTTC.

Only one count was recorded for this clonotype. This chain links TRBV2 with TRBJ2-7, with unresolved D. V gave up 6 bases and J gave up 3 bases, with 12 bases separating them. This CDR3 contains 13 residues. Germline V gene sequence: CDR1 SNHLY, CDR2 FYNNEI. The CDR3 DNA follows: TGTGCCAGCAGCTCTTTAGGTTACTACGAGCAGTACTTC. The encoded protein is CASSSLGYYEQYF. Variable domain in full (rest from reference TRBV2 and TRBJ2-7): EPEVTQTPSHQVTQMGQEVILRCVPISNHLYFYWYRQILGQKVEFLVSFYNNEISEKSEIFDDQFSVERPDGSNFTLKIRSTKLEDSAMYFCASSSLGYYEQYFGPGTRLTVT.

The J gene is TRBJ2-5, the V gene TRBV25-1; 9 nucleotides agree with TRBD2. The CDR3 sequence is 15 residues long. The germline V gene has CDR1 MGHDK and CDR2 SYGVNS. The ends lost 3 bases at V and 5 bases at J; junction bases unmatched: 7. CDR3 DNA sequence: TGTGCCAGCAGTGATGCGGGAGGGCCCCGTGAGACCCAGTACTTC. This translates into CASSDAGGPRETQYF.

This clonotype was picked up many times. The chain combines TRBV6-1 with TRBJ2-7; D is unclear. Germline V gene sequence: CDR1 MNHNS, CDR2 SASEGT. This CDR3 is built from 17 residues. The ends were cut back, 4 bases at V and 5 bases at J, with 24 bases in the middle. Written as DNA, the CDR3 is TGTGCCAGCAGTGTGTGGGGTTACCAATTCAGGTTAGACGAGCAGTACTTC. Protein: CASSVWGYQFRLDEQYF.

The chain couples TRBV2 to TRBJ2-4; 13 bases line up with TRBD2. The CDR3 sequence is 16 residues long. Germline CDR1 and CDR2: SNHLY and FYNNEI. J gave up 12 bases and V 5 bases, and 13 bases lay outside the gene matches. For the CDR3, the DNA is TGTGCCAGCAGTCGAATGCCGGGACTAGCGGGACTAGCTCAGTACTTC. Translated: CASSRMPGLAGLAQYF. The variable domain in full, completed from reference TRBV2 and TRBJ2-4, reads EPEVTQTPSHQVTQMGQEVILRCVPISNHLYFYWYRQILGQKVEFLVSFYNNEISEKSEIFDDQFSVERPDGSNFTLKIRSTKLEDSAMYFCASSRMPGLAGLAQYFGAGTRLSVL.

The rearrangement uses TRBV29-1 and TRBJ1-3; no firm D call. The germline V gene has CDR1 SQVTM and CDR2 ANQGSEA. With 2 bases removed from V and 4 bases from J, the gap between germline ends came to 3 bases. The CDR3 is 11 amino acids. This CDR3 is CSVERGNTIYF. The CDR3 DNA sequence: TGCAGCGTTGAAAGGGGAAACACCATATATTTT.

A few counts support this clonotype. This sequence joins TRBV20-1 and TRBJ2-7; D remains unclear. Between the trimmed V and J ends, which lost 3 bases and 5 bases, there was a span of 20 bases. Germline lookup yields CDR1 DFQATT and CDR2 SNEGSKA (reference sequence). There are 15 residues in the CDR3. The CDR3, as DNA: TGCAGTGCTAGGGACGTTATCACTGTCGTCCACGAGCAGTACTTC. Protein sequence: CSARDVITVVHEQYF.

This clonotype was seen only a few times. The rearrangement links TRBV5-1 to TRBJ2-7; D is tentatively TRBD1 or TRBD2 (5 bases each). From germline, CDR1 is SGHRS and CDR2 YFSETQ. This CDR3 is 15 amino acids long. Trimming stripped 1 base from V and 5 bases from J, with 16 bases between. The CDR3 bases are TGCGCCAGCAGCTTGCAGGGAGAGCACGGGGACGAGCAGTACTTC. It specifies CASSLQGEHGDEQYF.

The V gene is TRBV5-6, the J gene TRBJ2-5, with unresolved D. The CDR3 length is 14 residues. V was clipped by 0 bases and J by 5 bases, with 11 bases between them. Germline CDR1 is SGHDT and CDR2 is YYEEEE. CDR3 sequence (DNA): TGTGCCAGCAGCTTGGGTTGGCCGCGGGAGACCCAGTACTTC. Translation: CASSLGWPRETQYF.

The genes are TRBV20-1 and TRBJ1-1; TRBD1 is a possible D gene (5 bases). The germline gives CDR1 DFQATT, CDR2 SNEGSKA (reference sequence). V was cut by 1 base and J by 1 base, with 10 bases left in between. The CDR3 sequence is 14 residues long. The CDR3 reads CSARVQASNTEAFF. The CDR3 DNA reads TGCAGTGCTAGAGTACAGGCCTCGAACACTGAAGCTTTCTTT.

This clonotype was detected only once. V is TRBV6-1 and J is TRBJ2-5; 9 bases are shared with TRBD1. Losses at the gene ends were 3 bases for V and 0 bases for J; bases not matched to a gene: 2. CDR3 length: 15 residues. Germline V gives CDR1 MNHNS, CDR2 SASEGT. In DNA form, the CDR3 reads TGTGCCAGCAGTGAGGACAGGGGAAACCAAGAGACCCAGTACTTC. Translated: CASSEDRGNQETQYF.

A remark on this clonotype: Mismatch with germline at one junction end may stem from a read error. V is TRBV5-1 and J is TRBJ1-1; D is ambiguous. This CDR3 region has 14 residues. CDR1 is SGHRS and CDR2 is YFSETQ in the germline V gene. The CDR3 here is CASSLEVPNTEAFF. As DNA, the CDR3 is TGTGCCAGCAGCTTGGAAGTACCGAACACTGAAGCTTTCTTT.

CDR3 nucleotides: TGTGCTAGTGGTTTGGTAGCCCGCGGGGAGCTGTTTTTT. As protein: CASGLVARGELFF. The chain is built from TRBV12-5 and TRBJ2-2; no clear D. Trimming took off 0 bases at V and 7 bases at J, with 6 bases between the two ends. Germline assignment: CDR1 LGHNT and CDR2 FRNRAP. This CDR3 is 13 amino acids long.

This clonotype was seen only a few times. As DNA, the CDR3 is TGCAGTGCTCTCAAGACCGGATTGGCGTACGAGCAGTACTTC. Amino acids: CSALKTGLAYEQYF. The gene calls are TRBV20-1 and TRBJ2-7; D unclear. Germline CDR1 and CDR2: DFQATT and SNEGSKA (reference sequence). The V gene lost 5 bases and the J gene lost 4 bases, with 18 bases spanning the gap. The CDR3 runs 14 residues.